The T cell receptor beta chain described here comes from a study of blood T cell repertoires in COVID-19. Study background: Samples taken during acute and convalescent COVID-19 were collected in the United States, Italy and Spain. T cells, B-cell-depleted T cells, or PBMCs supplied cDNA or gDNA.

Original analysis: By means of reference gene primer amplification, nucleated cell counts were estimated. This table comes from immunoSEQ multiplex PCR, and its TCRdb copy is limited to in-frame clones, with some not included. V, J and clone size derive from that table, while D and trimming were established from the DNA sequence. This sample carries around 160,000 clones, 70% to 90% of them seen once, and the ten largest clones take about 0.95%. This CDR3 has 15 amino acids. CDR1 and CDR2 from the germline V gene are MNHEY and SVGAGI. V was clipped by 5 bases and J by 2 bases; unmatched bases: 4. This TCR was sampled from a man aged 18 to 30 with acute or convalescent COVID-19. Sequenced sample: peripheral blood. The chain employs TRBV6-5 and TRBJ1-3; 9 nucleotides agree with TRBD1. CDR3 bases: TGTGCCAGCAGTATCGGGACAGGGCCTGGAAACACCATATATTTT. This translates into CASSIGTGPGNTIYF.